This T cell receptor beta chain was documented in a study of T cell changes during pregnancy in multiple sclerosis. The CDR3 is 15 amino acids. The V segment lost 5 bases and the J segment 1 base; nucleotides outside the gene matches: 1. Germline V CDR1 and CDR2: MNHNS, SASEGT. In its sample, this clone was seen once. Sequenced by immunoSEQ multiplex PCR; TCRdb stores in-frame clones only, minus some. The profile shows 75,000 to 100,000 clones, 90% to 95% of them singletons. Sample: peripheral blood, taken after pregnancy. The chain employs TRBV6-1 and TRBJ2-2; 10 bases align to TRBD1. This sequence was found in a female donor in good health, enrolled as a control in a pregnancy study. Here the CDR3 reads CASSRTGGNTGELFF. The CDR3 DNA reads TGTGCCAGCAGTCGGACAGGGGGGAACACCGGGGAGCTGTTTTTT.